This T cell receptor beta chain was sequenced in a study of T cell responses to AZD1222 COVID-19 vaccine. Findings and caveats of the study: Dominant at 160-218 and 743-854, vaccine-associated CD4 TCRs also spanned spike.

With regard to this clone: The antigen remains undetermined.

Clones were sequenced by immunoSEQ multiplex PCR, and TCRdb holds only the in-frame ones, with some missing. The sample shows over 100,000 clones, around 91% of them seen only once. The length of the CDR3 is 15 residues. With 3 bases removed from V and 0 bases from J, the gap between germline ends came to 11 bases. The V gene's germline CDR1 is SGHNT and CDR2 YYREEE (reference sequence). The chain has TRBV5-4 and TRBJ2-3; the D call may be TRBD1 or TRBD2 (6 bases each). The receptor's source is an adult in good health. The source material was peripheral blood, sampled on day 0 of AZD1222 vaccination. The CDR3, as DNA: TGTGCCAGCAGCTGGGGGGCGGTTAGCACAGATACGCAGTATTTT. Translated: CASSWGAVSTDTQYF.